This is a list of T cell receptor beta chains from one sample in a study of T cells in localized non-small cell lung cancer. The protocol was immunoSEQ multiplex PCR, while the TCRdb copy is restricted to in-frame clones and leaves out a portion. The profile shows 35,000 to 45,000 clones, around 75% of them singletons. Sequenced here: PBMCs, sampled before any cancer treatment. The source is a woman between 40 and 69 years old with stage II squamous cell lung carcinoma. CDR3s include the opening cysteine and the closing phenylalanine or tryptophan. Fields, in order: V gene, clone size, D gene, J gene, CDR3 DNA, CDR3 protein. A D gene is named only where the DNA matches it firmly. Clone size is given for some rows only: seen once, a few or many times, or a class if the clone is expanded.

TRBV2	.	.	TRBJ2-5	TGTGCCAGCAGTACCCCGGGTTGGGTCGGTAAGGAGACCCAGTACTTC	CASSTPGWVGKETQYF
TRBV5-1	once	.	TRBJ2-1	TGCGCCAGCAGCTTGGGGGAGCCCTACAATGAGCAGTTCTTC	CASSLGEPYNEQFF
TRBV5-1	.	.	TRBJ1-3	TGCGCCAGCAGCTTGGCAGCAGGGTCCTTCTCTGGAAACACCATATATTTT	CASSLAAGSFSGNTIYF
TRBV10-3	once	TRBD1	TRBJ1-2	TGTGCCATCAGTGAGTCGGAGCGGACAGGGGGCATTTATGACTATGGCTACACCTTC	CAISESERTGGIYDYGYTF
TRBV18	few	.	TRBJ1-2	TGTGCCAGCTCACCGGGGCAGAATAAGGGTGGCTACACCTTC	CASSPGQNKGGYTF
TRBV7-8	.	.	TRBJ1-3	TGTGCCAGCAGCCCCCGGACAGCAAAGTTCGGCACCATATATTTT	CASSPRTAKFGTIYF
TRBV19	.	.	TRBJ1-5	TGTGCCAGTAGTATTTGGGGCAGCGATCAGCCCCAGCATTTT	CASSIWGSDQPQHF
TRBV7-2	.	.	TRBJ1-2	TGTGCCAGCATCCCCCGGCGGGACGTGGGCTACACCTTC	CASIPRRDVGYTF
TRBV2	.	.	TRBJ2-7	TGTGCCAGTTCGCCGGCTGGCGTTTCCTACGAGCAGTACTTC	CASSPAGVSYEQYF
TRBV6-1	.	TRBD1	TRBJ1-2	TGTGCCAGCAGTGCGGGACAGTACGGCTACACCTTC	CASSAGQYGYTF
TRBV25-1	.	.	TRBJ2-5	TGTGCCAGCAGTGACGGGAACCAAGAGACCCAGTACTTC	CASSDGNQETQYF
TRBV7-9	once	.	TRBJ2-7	TGTGCCAGCAGCTTAGTGATGGGCTACGAGCAGTACTTC	CASSLVMGYEQYF
TRBV19	few	TRBD2	TRBJ2-1	TGTGCCAGTACCCAGCGACTAGCGGGAGATAATGAGCAGTTCTTC	CASTQRLAGDNEQFF
TRBV5-6	few	.	TRBJ2-7	TGTGCCAGCAGCTTCGGTCCGGACACCTACGAGCAGTACTTC	CASSFGPDTYEQYF
TRBV14	.	TRBD1	TRBJ1-2	TGTGCCAGCAGCCCCCGGGACAGGGCCATCCCTAACTATGGCTACACCTTC	CASSPRDRAIPNYGYTF
TRBV9	.	.	TRBJ1-1	TGTGCCAGCAGCGTAGCCCCGTATAAGGGGGAGGGTGAAGCTTTCTTT	CASSVAPYKGEGEAFF
TRBV19	few	.	TRBJ2-2	TGTGCCAGTAGCTACCGGCCCGGGGAGCTGTTTTTT	CASSYRPGELFF
TRBV4-2	.	.	TRBJ1-2	TGTGCCAGCAGCCAAGCCGGGGGGAACTATGGCTACACCTTC	CASSQAGGNYGYTF
TRBV5-8	.	TRBD1	TRBJ1-4	TGTGCCAGCAGCTCCGGGACAGGGGCCAGGCGGGGCGAAAAACTGTTTTTT	CASSSGTGARRGEKLFF
TRBV11-2	.	TRBD2	TRBJ2-3	TGTGCCAGCAGCGTGTATGGGACTAGCGGGAGTTGGACGCAGTATTTT	CASSVYGTSGSWTQYF
TRBV29-1	.	TRBD2	TRBJ2-1	TGCAGCGTTGAAGATCCAGCGGGGGGGCCAGCGTCCTACAATGAGCAGTTCTTC	CSVEDPAGGPASYNEQFF
TRBV5-6	.	.	TRBJ1-2	TGTGCCAGCAGCCCCGGGGCCCGTCGTTATGGCTACACCTTC	CASSPGARRYGYTF
TRBV5-6	.	.	TRBJ2-2	TGTGCCAGCAGCTTAAAAGGGAGCACCGGGGAGCTGTTTTTT	CASSLKGSTGELFF
TRBV12-2	.	.	TRBJ2-3	TGTGCAAGTCGCCGACTGATGCGGGGGAGCACAGATACGCAGTATTTT	CASRRLMRGSTDTQYF
TRBV19	.	.	TRBJ1-5	TGTGCCAGTAGTATAGACGACCTGGAAGGGTGGCCCCAGCATTTT	CASSIDDLEGWPQHF
TRBV7-9	.	TRBD1	TRBJ2-1	TGTGCCAGCAGCTCGCGGACAGGGATGACAAGGAATGAGCAGTTCTTC	CASSSRTGMTRNEQFF
TRBV27	.	.	TRBJ2-2	TGTGCCAGCAGTTTTCCCCTTTCCGGGGAGCTGTTTTTT	CASSFPLSGELFF
TRBV19	.	.	TRBJ2-2	TGTGCCAGTACGAGTGGGGGTAACACCGGGGAGCTGTTTTTT	CASTSGGNTGELFF
TRBV27	.	.	TRBJ2-7	TGTGCCAGCATATCAGGATACGGCGAGCAGTACTTC	CASISGYGEQYF
TRBV5-1	.	.	TRBJ2-1	TGCGCCAGCAGCCCCGGGGGACAGCTCTACAATGAGCAGTTCTTC	CASSPGGQLYNEQFF
TRBV19	.	.	TRBJ1-2	TGTGCCAGTAGGGCGGGGGTCCGCTACACCTTC	CASRAGVRYTF
TRBV10-2	few	.	TRBJ1-2	TGCGCCAGCAGTGAGGGGAGATGGGGCTATGGCTACACCTTC	CASSEGRWGYGYTF
TRBV19	.	.	TRBJ1-1	TGTGCCAGTAGTATTAACAGGAACACTGAAGCTTTCTTT	CASSINRNTEAFF
TRBV10-3	.	.	TRBJ1-1	TGTGCCATCAGTGAGTCGCCAGCAAAGAACACTGAAGCTTTCTTT	CAISESPAKNTEAFF
TRBV6-8	.	.	TRBJ1-1	TGTGCCAGCGGACGGGACAACCGGAACACTGAAGCTTTCTTT	CASGRDNRNTEAFF
TRBV5-1	few	.	TRBJ1-1	TGCGCCAGCAGCCTCACGGGGGACACTGAAGCTTTCTTT	CASSLTGDTEAFF
TRBV9	.	.	TRBJ2-3	TGTGCCAGCAGCCTCGACGGACGAGTGTTACCCACAGATACGCAGTATTTT	CASSLDGRVLPTDTQYF
TRBV7-2	.	TRBD2	TRBJ2-3	TGTGCCAGCAGTCTGACTAGCGGGAGGGCGGGAAATACGCAGTATTTT	CASSLTSGRAGNTQYF
TRBV7-8	few	TRBD2	TRBJ2-7	TGTGCCAGCAGCCCTGGACTAGTCGAGCAGTACTTC	CASSPGLVEQYF
TRBV19	.	.	TRBJ2-1	TGTGCCAGTAGTATAATTCCTCCCCGAAGCTCCTACAATGAGCAGTTCTTC	CASSIIPPRSSYNEQFF
TRBV14	.	.	TRBJ2-6	TGTGCCAGCAGCCAAGGTCTGAACTCTGGGGCCAACGTCCTGACTTTC	CASSQGLNSGANVLTF
TRBV27	.	.	TRBJ2-7	TGTGCCAGCAGTTTGGGATATTTCTCCTACGAGCAGTACTTC	CASSLGYFSYEQYF